This TCR beta chain came from a study of yellow fever vaccine responses in identical twins. V was shortened by 0 bases and J by 4 bases, with 3 bases between the two germline ends. Looked up from germline, CDR1 is SGDLS and CDR2 is YYNGEE. CDR3 length equals 12 residues. Each CDR3 protein gets one entry after TCRdb re-called the RT-PCR reads with MiXCR. The data show about 7,200 distinct CDR3 sequences, about 86% seen once. Sequencing used T cells from blood (PBMCs), unsorted or a sorted subset (not recorded which), obtained before or after yellow fever vaccination (not recorded which). The origin of this receptor is a woman younger than 30 who received the yellow fever vaccine. The gene calls are TRBV9 and TRBJ2-3; the D is unclear. CDR3 protein: CASSVGSDTQYF. CDR3 coding DNA: TGTGCCAGCAGCGTAGGGTCAGATACGCAGTATTTT.